These 29 T cell receptor beta chains were sequenced from one sample in a study of T cell responses to AZD1222 COVID-19 vaccine. The protocol was immunoSEQ multiplex PCR, while the TCRdb copy is restricted to in-frame clones and leaves out a portion. The sample lists approximately 80,000 clones, around 82% occurring once. Sample: peripheral blood, taken on day 0 of AZD1222 vaccination. The receptor set was obtained from an adult in good health.

This sequence joins TRBV5-1 and TRBJ2-3, with TRBD1 matching over 8 bases. This CDR3 has 12 residues. Germline values: CDR1 SGHRS, CDR2 YFSETQ. V was pared by 4 bases and J by 7 bases, with 2 bases of the junction left unmatched. CDR3 loop: CASSAGGHTQYF. As DNA, the CDR3 is TGCGCCAGCAGCGCAGGGGGCCATACGCAGTATTTT.

This sequence joins TRBV2 and TRBJ2-3; TRBD2 might be the D (6 bases). V was shortened by 6 bases and J by 0 bases, with 7 bases between the two germline ends. The CDR3 spans 13 residues. Germline values: CDR1 SNHLY, CDR2 FYNNEI. CDR3 residues: CASRLASTDTQYF. The CDR3 nucleotides are TGTGCCAGCAGGCTAGCGAGCACAGATACGCAGTATTTT.

This clone has more than one count but fewer than ten. V usage is TRBV10-3 and J usage is TRBJ2-7; 8 positions agree with TRBD2. Germline V gene data show CDR1 as ENHRY and CDR2 as SYGVKD. This CDR3 comprises 17 residues. V gave up 2 bases and J gave up 5 bases; unmatched junction bases: 14. The CDR3 DNA reads as TGTGCCATCAGTGAGACCAACCCGGGACTAGAAATCCACGAGCAGTACTTC. It specifies CAISETNPGLEIHEQYF.

The genes are TRBV2 and TRBJ2-5; D is unresolved. V gave up 0 bases and J gave up 5 bases, with 10 bases separating them. The germline V gene encodes CDR1 SNHLY and CDR2 FYNNEI. CDR3 size: 14 residues. The CDR3 nucleotides are TGTGCCAGCAGTGAAGCACAGTTGGGGGAGACCCAGTACTTC. As protein: CASSEAQLGETQYF.

This chain uses TRBV11-2 with TRBJ2-1; possible D gene TRBD2, 5 bases. The V gene lost 4 bases and the J gene lost 5 bases, with 15 bases spanning the gap. The CDR3 totals 15 residues. CDR1 and CDR2 from the germline V gene are SGHAT and FQNNGV. CDR3 in amino acids: CASSSLGGLNNEQFF. The CDR3 nucleotides are TGTGCCAGCAGCTCCCTCGGCGGGCTAAACAATGAGCAGTTCTTC.

The gene calls are TRBV5-1 and TRBJ2-2; D is undetermined. Germline CDR1 SGHRS, CDR2 YFSETQ. Between the trimmed V and J ends, which lost 3 bases and 7 bases, there was a span of 10 bases. The CDR3 consists of 13 residues. The CDR3: CASSSTLNGELFF. The DNA for the CDR3 is TGCGCCAGCAGCTCTACTTTGAACGGGGAGCTGTTTTTT. The variable domain in full, completed from reference TRBV5-1 and TRBJ2-2, reads KAGVTQTPRYLIKTRGQQVTLSCSPISGHRSVSWYQQTPGQGLQFLFEYFSETQRNKGNFPGRFSGRQFSNSRSEMNVSTLELGDSALYLCASSSTLNGELFFGEGSRLTVL.

The V call is TRBV4-1, the J call TRBJ1-2; TRBD1 matches 8 bases. The J segment lost 3 bases and the V segment lost 3 bases, leaving 3 bases of the junction unmatched. The CDR3 runs 14 residues. Germline CDR1 is MGHRA and CDR2 is YSYEKL. CDR3 coding DNA: TGCGCCAGCAGCCAGCCGGACAGGGACTATGGCTACACCTTC. It translates to CASSQPDRDYGYTF.

About this clone: The junction and the germline gene differ at one end; a read error may be behind it. The J gene is TRBJ2-1, the V gene TRBV2; the D is unclear. The CDR3 has 13 residues. Per the germline V gene, CDR1 is SNHLY and CDR2 is FYNNEI. The CDR3 loop reads CASSLSVLDSPLF. DNA for the CDR3: TGTGCCAGCAGTCTAAGTGTCCTAGATAGCCCCCTCTTC. Using reference TRBV2 and TRBJ2-1 for the parts outside the CDR3, the full variable domain is EPEVTQTPSHQVTQMGQEVILRCVPISNHLYFYWYRQILGQKVEFLVSFYNNEISEKSEIFDDQFSVERPDGSNFTLKIRSTKLEDSAMYFCASSLSVLDSPLFGPGTRLTVL.

This sequence joins TRBV30 and TRBJ2-3, with a tentative D call TRBD2 (6 bases). The CDR3 covers 14 residues. Trimming took 0 bases from V and 0 from J, leaving 7 bases between them. Germline assignment: CDR1 GTSNPN and CDR2 SVGIG (reference sequence). The CDR3 is CAWSVRGSTDTQYF. The CDR3 bases are TGTGCCTGGAGTGTACGGGGGAGCACAGATACGCAGTATTTT.

The chain combines TRBV24-1 with TRBJ2-1; the D call may be TRBD1 or TRBD2 (5 bases each). This CDR3 contains 17 residues. Germline CDR1 reads KGHDR; CDR2 reads SFDVKD. V lost 1 base and J 7 bases, leaving 19 bases between the germline ends. The CDR3 sequence: CATSDFRGGRNGNEQFF. CDR3 bases: TGTGCCACCAGTGATTTCCGTGGGGGACGAAACGGAAATGAGCAGTTCTTC.

V usage is TRBV28 and J usage is TRBJ1-5; 10 nucleotides line up with TRBD1. This CDR3 has 16 amino acids. V was clipped by 4 bases and J by 4 bases; unmatched bases: 7. Germline CDR1 and CDR2: MDHEN and SYDVKM. The CDR3 DNA is TGTGCCAGCAGTTCCATGACAGGGGGCGCGAATCAGCCCCAGCATTTT. Translated: CASSSMTGGANQPQHF.

This chain links TRBV5-1 with TRBJ2-5, with D perhaps matching TRBD2 (6 bases). The germline V gene has CDR1 SGHRS and CDR2 YFSETQ. The V end lost 4 bases, the J end lost 4 bases, and 14 bases lay between the germline ends. CDR3 length: 14 residues. The CDR3 spells CASSPRGWVETQYF. CDR3 DNA: TGCGCCAGCAGCCCTCGGGGGTGGGTAGAGACCCAGTACTTC.

V and J are TRBV28 and TRBJ1-6; D perhaps matches TRBD1 (6 bases). Germline lookup yields CDR1 MDHEN and CDR2 SYDVKM. V was clipped by 2 bases and J by 6 bases, with 11 bases between them. The CDR3 is 15 residues long. The CDR3: CASSLGGARNSPLHF. The CDR3 DNA reads TGTGCCAGCAGTTTAGGGGGGGCACGTAATTCACCCCTCCACTTT.

The genes are TRBV30 and TRBJ2-3; 8 bases align to TRBD1. V lost 6 bases, J lost 0 bases, and 2 bases stayed unmatched. CDR1 GTSNPN and CDR2 SVGIG come from the germline V gene (reference sequence). There are 13 residues in the CDR3. CDR3 loop: CACDRGSTDTQYF. As DNA, the CDR3 is TGTGCCTGCGACAGGGGTAGCACAGATACGCAGTATTTT.

This clone is medium-sized in the sample. This chain joins TRBV21-1 and TRBJ2-7; the D call of TRBD2 is as the table states it, not checked on the DNA. TRBV21-1 is flagged as a pseudogene. The CDR3 spans 14 residues. CDR3 amino acids: CASSKGGGPYEQYF. DNA of the CDR3: TGTGCCAGCAGCAAAGGGGGAGGTCCCTACGAGCAGTACTTC.

The chain uses TRBV6-5 and TRBJ1-1; D gene ambiguous. The germline CDR1 and CDR2 sequences are MNHEY and SVGAGI. The CDR3 totals 10 residues. The chain's CDR3 is CEWTNTEAFF. In DNA form, the CDR3 reads TGTGAATGGACGAACACTGAAGCTTTCTTT.

The V gene is TRBV12-3 or TRBV12-4, the J gene TRBJ1-6; a weak D match, TRBD1 (5 bases). This CDR3 spans 13 amino acids. Trimming left V 7 bases short and J 13 bases short, with 17 bases between. This CDR3 is CASKAGIHLPLHF. CDR3 nucleotide sequence: TGTGCCAGCAAGGCAGGGATCCATCTGCCCCTCCACTTT.

This clone was counted once. V gene TRBV9 combines with J gene TRBJ1-2; 7 nucleotides line up with TRBD1. Trimming took 4 bases from V and 2 from J; bases not matched to a gene: 8. Per the germline V gene, CDR1 is SGDLS and CDR2 is YYNGEE. The CDR3 loop spans 15 amino acids. DNA for the CDR3: TGTGCCAGCAGCCCTCGGGACAGAGTAAACTATGGCTACACCTTC. It codes for CASSPRDRVNYGYTF. Supplemented by reference TRBV9 and TRBJ1-2, the full variable domain reads DSGVTQTPKHLITATGQRVTLRCSPRSGDLSVYWYQQSLDQGLQFLIQYYNGEERAKGNILERFSAQQFPDLHSELNLSSLELGDSALYFCASSPRDRVNYGYTFGSGTRLTVV.

This clone has a single count. The rearrangement uses TRBV12-3 or TRBV12-4 and TRBJ2-7, with D perhaps TRBD1 (5 bases). CDR3 size: 12 residues. Trimming took off 3 bases at V and 5 bases at J, with 8 bases between the two ends. CDR3 sequence reads: CASSFEGDEQYF. The CDR3 nucleotides read TGTGCCAGCAGTTTTGAAGGGGACGAGCAGTACTTC.

The J gene is TRBJ2-1, the V gene TRBV12-3 or TRBV12-4, with 7 bases fitting TRBD1. This CDR3 spans 11 amino acids. V was pared by 3 bases and J by 10 bases, with 0 bases of the junction left unmatched. CDR3 protein: CASSLTGEQFF. The CDR3 DNA is TGTGCCAGCAGTTTGACAGGGGAGCAGTTCTTC.

This chain links TRBV5-4 with TRBJ2-7; 11 bases map to TRBD2. J lost 3 bases, V lost 4 bases, and 3 bases had no gene match. The CDR3 length is 14 residues. Looked up from germline, CDR1 is SGHNT and CDR2 is YYREEE (reference sequence). The DNA of the CDR3 is TGTGCCAGCAGCACAACTAGCGGGAGCTACGAGCAGTACTTC. Translated, it gives CASSTTSGSYEQYF.

This chain uses TRBV7-2 with TRBJ2-2; TRBD1 matches 7 bases. CDR1 and CDR2 from the germline V gene are SGHTA and FQGNSA. V lost 2 bases to trimming and J lost 3 bases; unmatched junction nucleotides: 9. The length of the CDR3 is 17 residues. CDR3 DNA sequence: TGTGCCAGCAGCTTAACCCTACGACAGGGTTACACCGGGGAGCTGTTTTTT. Protein sequence: CASSLTLRQGYTGELFF.

The rearrangement uses TRBV5-1 and TRBJ2-1; TRBD2 matches at 7 bases. The CDR3 loop spans 15 amino acids. Germline trimming cut 4 bases from V and 2 bases from J; bases unmatched to any gene: 6. Germline loops: CDR1 SGHRS, CDR2 YFSETQ. CDR3 DNA: TGCGCCAGCAGCCAGCGGGAAGGGACCTACAATGAGCAGTTCTTC. Its protein is CASSQREGTYNEQFF.

The chain employs TRBV7-9 and TRBJ1-6, with TRBD1 as a possible D gene (6 bases). The CDR3 sequence is 14 residues long. CDR1 is SEHNR, CDR2 FQNEAQ, per germline (reference sequence). Trimming took off 0 bases at V and 6 bases at J, with 6 bases between the two ends. DNA of the CDR3: TGTGCCAGCAGCTTAGCACAGGGTAATTCACCCCTCCACTTT. Amino acids: CASSLAQGNSPLHF.

This rearrangement joins TRBV11-2 to TRBJ2-7; a possible D gene is TRBD1 (6 bases). Germline V gene lookup returns CDR1 SGHAT and CDR2 FQNNGV. The V end lost 6 bases, the J end lost 0 bases, and 15 bases lay between the germline ends. This CDR3 has 15 amino acids. The CDR3: CASRKSGGSSYEQYF. The CDR3 nucleotides are TGTGCCAGCAGAAAGTCTGGGGGCTCCTCCTACGAGCAGTACTTC.

V and J are TRBV11-2 and TRBJ1-4; the D is unclear. Germline V gene lookup returns CDR1 SGHAT and CDR2 FQNNGV. The V end was cut by 5 bases, the J end by 4 bases, with 17 bases between. The CDR3 covers 16 residues. The CDR3 nucleotides read TGTGCCAGCAGCACCCTGTACCCCAGACGTAATGAAAAACTGTTTTTT. It specifies CASSTLYPRRNEKLFF.

V and J are TRBV11-2 and TRBJ2-1, with 7 bases that match TRBD2. CDR1 SGHAT and CDR2 FQNNGV come from the germline V gene. Trimming cost V 5 bases and J 7 bases; bases outside gene matches: 8. This CDR3 is 14 amino acids long. CDR3 DNA: TGTGCCAGCAGCCTGGACACGGGGGGTAATGAGCAGTTCTTC. Translating gives CASSLDTGGNEQFF. The full variable domain, in which reference TRBV11-2 and TRBJ2-1 provide the parts outside the CDR3, is EAGVAQSPRYKIIEKRQSVAFWCNPISGHATLYWYQQILGQGPKLLIQFQNNGVVDDSQLPKDRFSAERLKGVDSTLKIQPAKLEDSAVYLCASSLDTGGNEQFFGPGTRLTVL.

This chain uses TRBV15 with TRBJ1-5; 9 bases match TRBD1. CDR3 length equals 17 residues. With V trimmed by 1 base and J by 1 base, 5 bases remained unmatched. Germline CDR1 LNHNV, CDR2 YYDKDF (reference sequence). The CDR3, as DNA: TGTGCCACCAGCAGAGGGGAAGGACAGGGGAGCAATCAGCCCCAGCATTTT. This gives the protein CATSRGEGQGSNQPQHF.

This chain uses TRBV6-5 with TRBJ2-7, with TRBD1 identical over 8 bases. V trimming: 2 bases; J trimming: 4 bases; junction bases outside the gene matches: 10. This CDR3 is 16 amino acids long. The V gene's germline CDR1 is MNHEY and CDR2 SVGAGI. CDR3 loop: CASSYSYRGAGYEQYF. As DNA, the CDR3 is TGTGCCAGCAGTTACAGTTACAGGGGGGCCGGGTACGAGCAGTACTTC.